These T cell receptor beta chains were read from a single sample in a study of T-cell memory formation after mild COVID-19. MiXCR, applied by TCRdb to the 5' RACE reads, yields one record per CDR3 protein. The table lists fewer than 250,000 distinct CDR3 sequences, 27% of them singletons. Material: PBMCs or a T cell subset sorted from them (not recorded which). These TCRs come from an adult woman who had mild COVID-19 (a few samples of this study predate the infection). Cell type and time point are not known. The CDR3 runs from the conserved cysteine through the conserved F or W. Fields, in order: V gene, clone size, D gene, J gene, CDR3 DNA, CDR3 protein. D genes are given only for firm matches. Some rows have no size entry. The others give once, few or many, or a class for an expanded clone.

v_call: TRBV10-3; clone_size: .; d_call: .; j_call: TRBJ2-1; cdr3_nt: TGTGCCATCAGACAGGAGTCCTACAATGAGCAGTTCTTC; cdr3_aa: CAIRQESYNEQFF
v_call: TRBV15; clone_size: few; d_call: .; j_call: TRBJ2-5; cdr3_nt: TGTGCCACCAGCCCACCCCGGAGGGGCGAGGAGACCCAGTACTTC; cdr3_aa: CATSPPRRGEETQYF
v_call: TRBV5-1; clone_size: .; d_call: .; j_call: TRBJ1-1; cdr3_nt: TGCGCCAGCAGCTTGGAAGGGGGAGGGACTGAAGCTTTCTTT; cdr3_aa: CASSLEGGGTEAFF
v_call: TRBV6-5; clone_size: .; d_call: .; j_call: TRBJ1-2; cdr3_nt: TGTGCCAGCAGTTTATCAGGCTATAACTATGGCTACACCTTC; cdr3_aa: CASSLSGYNYGYTF
v_call: TRBV5-1; clone_size: .; d_call: TRBD2; j_call: TRBJ2-7; cdr3_nt: TGCGCCAGCAGCTCGAGCGGGGACCCTACCTACGAGCAGTACTTC; cdr3_aa: CASSSSGDPTYEQYF
v_call: TRBV6-1; clone_size: .; d_call: .; j_call: TRBJ1-1; cdr3_nt: TGTGCCAGCAGTGAGGCTTACACTGAAGCTTTCTTT; cdr3_aa: CASSEAYTEAFF
v_call: TRBV30; clone_size: .; d_call: .; j_call: TRBJ2-3; cdr3_nt: TGTGCCTGGAGCCCCCGGGACCCCACGCAGTATTTT; cdr3_aa: CAWSPRDPTQYF
v_call: TRBV7-9; clone_size: .; d_call: .; j_call: TRBJ1-2; cdr3_nt: TGTGCCAGCAGCTTTCGGAAGGACTTAATTAACTATGGCTACACCTTC; cdr3_aa: CASSFRKDLINYGYTF
v_call: TRBV7-9; clone_size: .; d_call: TRBD2; j_call: TRBJ2-3; cdr3_nt: TGTGCCAGCAGCTACGCGACTAGCGCAGATACGCAGTATTTT; cdr3_aa: CASSYATSADTQYF
v_call: TRBV25-1; clone_size: few; d_call: .; j_call: TRBJ1-2; cdr3_nt: TGTGCCAGCAGTGATCCAAAGGTTCCGCGCTATGGCTACACCTTC; cdr3_aa: CASSDPKVPRYGYTF
v_call: TRBV12-3/TRBV12-4; clone_size: few; d_call: TRBD1; j_call: TRBJ1-2; cdr3_nt: TGTGCCAGCAGCCCCAGGACAGGGGGCGCCGATGGCTACACCTTC; cdr3_aa: CASSPRTGGADGYTF
v_call: TRBV15; clone_size: few; d_call: .; j_call: TRBJ1-1; cdr3_nt: TGTGCCACCAGCAGAGGAGTGGACAAGAAAAGGGTTGGGACTGAAGCTTTCTTT; cdr3_aa: CATSRGVDKKRVGTEAFF
v_call: TRBV24-1; clone_size: few; d_call: .; j_call: TRBJ2-3; cdr3_nt: TGTGCCACCAGTGATTTGGGGGTAGATACGCAGTATTTT; cdr3_aa: CATSDLGVDTQYF
v_call: TRBV19; clone_size: .; d_call: .; j_call: TRBJ1-5; cdr3_nt: TGTGCCAGTAGTATACGGGGGGCCAACAATCAGCCCCAGCATTTT; cdr3_aa: CASSIRGANNQPQHF
v_call: TRBV6-5; clone_size: .; d_call: .; j_call: TRBJ1-3; cdr3_nt: TGTGCCAGCAGAGACTCAGGGGTTCAAGGAAACACCATATATTTT; cdr3_aa: CASRDSGVQGNTIYF
v_call: TRBV27; clone_size: .; d_call: TRBD1; j_call: TRBJ1-5; cdr3_nt: TGTGCCAGCAGTCACCAAACAGGGGGAAGAAGCAATCAGCCCCAGCATTTT; cdr3_aa: CASSHQTGGRSNQPQHF
v_call: TRBV6-5; clone_size: .; d_call: .; j_call: TRBJ1-2; cdr3_nt: TGTGCCAGCAGGCGCTCAGGGGCCGGGTATGGCTACACCTTC; cdr3_aa: CASRRSGAGYGYTF
v_call: TRBV7-2; clone_size: few; d_call: .; j_call: TRBJ2-2; cdr3_nt: TGTGCCAGCAGCTTAGATGATGGGGTTCGATATACCGGGGAGCTGTTTTTT; cdr3_aa: CASSLDDGVRYTGELFF
v_call: TRBV6-2/TRBV6-3; clone_size: .; d_call: .; j_call: TRBJ2-7; cdr3_nt: TGTGCCAGCAGTCTTTCGCGGTGGGGGAGCTCCTACGAGCAGTACTTC; cdr3_aa: CASSLSRWGSSYEQYF
v_call: TRBV20-1; clone_size: few; d_call: TRBD2; j_call: TRBJ2-7; cdr3_nt: TGCAGTGCCAAGTCAGATAGCGGGAGAATTAGTTCCTACGAGCAGTACTTC; cdr3_aa: CSAKSDSGRISSYEQYF
v_call: TRBV5-1; clone_size: once; d_call: TRBD1; j_call: TRBJ2-4; cdr3_nt: TGCGCCAGCAGCCCGGGACAGACAAAAAACATTCAGTACTTC; cdr3_aa: CASSPGQTKNIQYF
v_call: TRBV5-1; clone_size: few; d_call: .; j_call: TRBJ2-7; cdr3_nt: TGCGCCAGCAGCCCGGGTTCCGGGACGTCCGGCTACGAGCAGTACTTC; cdr3_aa: CASSPGSGTSGYEQYF
v_call: TRBV6-2/TRBV6-3; clone_size: few; d_call: .; j_call: TRBJ2-3; cdr3_nt: TGTGCCAGCAGTTCTCTTGCTAGCCCGGGGACAGATACGCAGTATTTT; cdr3_aa: CASSSLASPGTDTQYF
v_call: TRBV29-1; clone_size: .; d_call: TRBD1; j_call: TRBJ1-2; cdr3_nt: TGCAGCGCTTCCAGGACAGGGGATGGCTACACCTTC; cdr3_aa: CSASRTGDGYTF
v_call: TRBV12-3/TRBV12-4; clone_size: .; d_call: .; j_call: TRBJ1-1; cdr3_nt: TGTGCCAGCAGCCCGGGACGGCCTGAAGCTTTCTTT; cdr3_aa: CASSPGRPEAFF
v_call: TRBV15; clone_size: few; d_call: .; j_call: TRBJ2-4; cdr3_nt: TGTGCCACCAGCAGACCCGGGGGGCCGGACATTCAGTACTTC; cdr3_aa: CATSRPGGPDIQYF
v_call: TRBV24-1; clone_size: .; d_call: .; j_call: TRBJ2-1; cdr3_nt: TGTGCCACCAGTGATTCAGTAACGGGAGCATTCTTC; cdr3_aa: CATSDSVTGAFF
v_call: TRBV9; clone_size: .; d_call: .; j_call: TRBJ1-3; cdr3_nt: TGTGCCAGCAGTTCAAAGGGGAGCTCTGGAAACACCATATATTTT; cdr3_aa: CASSSKGSSGNTIYF
v_call: TRBV7-9; clone_size: .; d_call: .; j_call: TRBJ2-3; cdr3_nt: TGTGCCAGCAGCTTAATCGGGAGTGGAGATACGCAGTATTTT; cdr3_aa: CASSLIGSGDTQYF
v_call: TRBV15; clone_size: .; d_call: .; j_call: TRBJ2-5; cdr3_nt: TGTGCCACCAGCAGAGATGAAGAGACCCAGTACTTC; cdr3_aa: CATSRDEETQYF
v_call: TRBV5-1; clone_size: .; d_call: TRBD2; j_call: TRBJ2-7; cdr3_nt: TGCGCCAGCAGCTTACAGAGTGGACTAGCGGAGCAGTACTTC; cdr3_aa: CASSLQSGLAEQYF
v_call: TRBV5-1; clone_size: many; d_call: TRBD1; j_call: TRBJ2-7; cdr3_nt: TGCGCCAGCAGCCCCCGGGACAGCTACGAGCAGTACTTC; cdr3_aa: CASSPRDSYEQYF
v_call: TRBV4-2; clone_size: few; d_call: TRBD1; j_call: TRBJ1-5; cdr3_nt: TGTGCCAGCAGCCGCGACAGGGCTAGTCAGCCCCAGCATTTT; cdr3_aa: CASSRDRASQPQHF
v_call: TRBV18; clone_size: .; d_call: .; j_call: TRBJ1-2; cdr3_nt: TGTGCCAGCTCACCGACAGGTGGGGGCTACACCTTC; cdr3_aa: CASSPTGGGYTF
v_call: TRBV30; clone_size: few; d_call: .; j_call: TRBJ1-1; cdr3_nt: TGTGCCTGGAGTGGGCTTGGGGTGGATTCGGGGTACACTGAAGCTTTCTTT; cdr3_aa: CAWSGLGVDSGYTEAFF
v_call: TRBV9; clone_size: few; d_call: .; j_call: TRBJ2-3; cdr3_nt: TGTGCCAGCAGCGCGACTATTCGCGATACGCAGTATTTT; cdr3_aa: CASSATIRDTQYF
v_call: TRBV5-5; clone_size: .; d_call: TRBD1; j_call: TRBJ1-1; cdr3_nt: TGTGCCAGCGGGCGGACAGGGATGGACACTGAAGCTTTCTTT; cdr3_aa: CASGRTGMDTEAFF
v_call: TRBV29-1; clone_size: many; d_call: .; j_call: TRBJ2-1; cdr3_nt: TGCAGCGTTGAACGAATAGGGGGCGGCGCGGGGAATGAGCAGTTCTTC; cdr3_aa: CSVERIGGGAGNEQFF
v_call: TRBV19; clone_size: .; d_call: .; j_call: TRBJ2-1; cdr3_nt: TGTGCCAGTCGGCGGGGTGGGGGTGAGCAGTTCTTC; cdr3_aa: CASRRGGGEQFF
v_call: TRBV29-1; clone_size: .; d_call: .; j_call: TRBJ1-2; cdr3_nt: TGCAGCGTTGAGAAAGGGACAACGGCCTTTGATGGCTACACCTTC; cdr3_aa: CSVEKGTTAFDGYTF
v_call: TRBV5-1; clone_size: .; d_call: TRBD2; j_call: TRBJ2-7; cdr3_nt: TGCGCCAGCAGCTTAGGAGCGGGGTCAGCCTACGAGCAGTACTTC; cdr3_aa: CASSLGAGSAYEQYF
v_call: TRBV4-1; clone_size: .; d_call: .; j_call: TRBJ2-7; cdr3_nt: TGCGCCAGCAGCCCCAGGCCCGCCCTCTACGAGCAGTACTTC; cdr3_aa: CASSPRPALYEQYF
v_call: TRBV5-5; clone_size: .; d_call: TRBD1; j_call: TRBJ1-2; cdr3_nt: TGTGCCAGCAGCATTGACAGGGTGTCCGACTATGGCTACACCTTC; cdr3_aa: CASSIDRVSDYGYTF
v_call: TRBV12-3/TRBV12-4; clone_size: few; d_call: TRBD2; j_call: TRBJ2-1; cdr3_nt: TGTGCCAGCACTACGAGACTAGCGGGAGTTGAGGTGCAGTTCTTC; cdr3_aa: CASTTRLAGVEVQFF
v_call: TRBV5-1; clone_size: .; d_call: .; j_call: TRBJ1-1; cdr3_nt: TGCGCCAGCAGCTCGCGACCGGGATCGATCCTGTTCACTGAAGCTTTCTTT; cdr3_aa: CASSSRPGSILFTEAFF
v_call: TRBV15; clone_size: few; d_call: .; j_call: TRBJ2-5; cdr3_nt: TGTGCCACCAGCAGAGGATTAACACACGATAACCAAGAGACCCAGTACTTC; cdr3_aa: CATSRGLTHDNQETQYF
v_call: TRBV6-6; clone_size: .; d_call: TRBD2; j_call: TRBJ2-1; cdr3_nt: TGTGCCAGCAGACCGCCGGGACTAGCGGGACGACACAATGAGCAGTTCTTC; cdr3_aa: CASRPPGLAGRHNEQFF
v_call: TRBV29-1; clone_size: .; d_call: TRBD2; j_call: TRBJ2-3; cdr3_nt: TGCAGCGTTGAAGGTTTGGGAGGGGATACGCAGTATTTT; cdr3_aa: CSVEGLGGDTQYF
v_call: TRBV20-1; clone_size: few; d_call: .; j_call: TRBJ1-2; cdr3_nt: TGCAGTGTTAAGGCCAGTCTGGACTATGGCTACACCTTC; cdr3_aa: CSVKASLDYGYTF